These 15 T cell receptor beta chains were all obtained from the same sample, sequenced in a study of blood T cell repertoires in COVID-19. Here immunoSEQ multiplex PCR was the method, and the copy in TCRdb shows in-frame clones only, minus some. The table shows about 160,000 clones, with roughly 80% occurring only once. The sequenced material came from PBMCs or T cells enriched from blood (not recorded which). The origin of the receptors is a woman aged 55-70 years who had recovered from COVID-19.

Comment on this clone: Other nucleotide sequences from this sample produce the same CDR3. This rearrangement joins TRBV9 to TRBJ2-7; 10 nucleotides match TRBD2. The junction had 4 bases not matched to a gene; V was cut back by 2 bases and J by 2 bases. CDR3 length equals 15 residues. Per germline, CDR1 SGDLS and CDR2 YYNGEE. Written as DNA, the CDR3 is TGTGCCAGCAGCGTTGCTAGCGGGGGACCCTACGAGCAGTACTTC. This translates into CASSVASGGPYEQYF.

CDR3 in DNA: TGTGCCAGCAGCTTGGTAGGGGCGGAGGGTGAGACCCAGTACTTC. This encodes CASSLVGAEGETQYF. The V and J genes are TRBV7-2 and TRBJ2-5; D is perhaps TRBD2 (6 bases). V lost 3 bases to trimming and J lost 5 bases, with 16 bases between them. The CDR3 totals 15 residues. CDR1 is SGHTA, CDR2 FQGNSA, per germline.

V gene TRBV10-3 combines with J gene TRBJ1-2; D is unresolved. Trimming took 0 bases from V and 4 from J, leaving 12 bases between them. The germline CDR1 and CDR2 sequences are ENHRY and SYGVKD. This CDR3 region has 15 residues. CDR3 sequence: CAISESETRPYGYTF. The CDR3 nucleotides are TGTGCCATCAGTGAGTCGGAGACCCGACCCTATGGCTACACCTTC.

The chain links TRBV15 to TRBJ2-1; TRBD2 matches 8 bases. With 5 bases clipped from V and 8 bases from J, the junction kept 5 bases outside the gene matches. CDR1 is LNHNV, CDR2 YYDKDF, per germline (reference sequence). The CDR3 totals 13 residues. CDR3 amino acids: CATSVGGAYEQFF. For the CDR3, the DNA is TGTGCCACCAGCGTCGGGGGGGCCTATGAGCAGTTCTTC.

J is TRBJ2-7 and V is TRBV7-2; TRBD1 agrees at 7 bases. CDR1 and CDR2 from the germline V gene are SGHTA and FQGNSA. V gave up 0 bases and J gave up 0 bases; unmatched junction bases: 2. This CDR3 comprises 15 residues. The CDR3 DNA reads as TGTGCCAGCAGCTTAGCGACAGGGAGCTCCTACGAGCAGTACTTC. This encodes CASSLATGSSYEQYF. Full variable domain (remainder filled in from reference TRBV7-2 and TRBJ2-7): GAGVSQSPSNKVTEKGKDVELRCDPISGHTALYWYRQSLGQGLEFLIYFQGNSAPDKSGLPSDRFSAERTGGSVSTLTIQRTQQEDSAVYLCASSLATGSSYEQYFGPGTRLTVT.

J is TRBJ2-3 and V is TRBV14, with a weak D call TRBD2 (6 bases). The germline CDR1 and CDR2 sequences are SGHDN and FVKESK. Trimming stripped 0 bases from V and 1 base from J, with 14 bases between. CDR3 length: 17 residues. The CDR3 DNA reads TGTGCCAGCAGCCAAGAATGGGTTAGCGGAGGCACAGATACGCAGTATTTT. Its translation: CASSQEWVSGGTDTQYF.

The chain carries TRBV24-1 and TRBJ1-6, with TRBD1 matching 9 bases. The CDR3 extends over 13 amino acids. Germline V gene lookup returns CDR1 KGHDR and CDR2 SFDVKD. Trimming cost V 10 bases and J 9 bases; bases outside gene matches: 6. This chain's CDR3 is CATRDRAASPLHF. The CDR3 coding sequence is TGTGCCACTAGGGACAGGGCGGCTTCACCCCTCCACTTT.

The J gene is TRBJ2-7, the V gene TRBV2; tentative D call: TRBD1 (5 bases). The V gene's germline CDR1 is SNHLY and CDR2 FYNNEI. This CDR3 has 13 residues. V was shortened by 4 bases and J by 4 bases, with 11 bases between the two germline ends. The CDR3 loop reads CASSVIQGYEQYF. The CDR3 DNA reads TGTGCCAGCAGTGTTATTCAGGGTTACGAGCAGTACTTC. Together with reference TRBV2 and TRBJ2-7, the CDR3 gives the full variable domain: EPEVTQTPSHQVTQMGQEVILRCVPISNHLYFYWYRQILGQKVEFLVSFYNNEISEKSEIFDDQFSVERPDGSNFTLKIRSTKLEDSAMYFCASSVIQGYEQYFGPGTRLTVT.

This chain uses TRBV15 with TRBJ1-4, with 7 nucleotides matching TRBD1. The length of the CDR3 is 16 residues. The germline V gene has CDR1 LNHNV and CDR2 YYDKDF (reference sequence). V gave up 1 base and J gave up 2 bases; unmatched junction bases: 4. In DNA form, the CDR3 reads TGTGCCACCAGCAGAGTAAGGGGGCAGACTAATGAAAAACTGTTTTTT. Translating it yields CATSRVRGQTNEKLFF.

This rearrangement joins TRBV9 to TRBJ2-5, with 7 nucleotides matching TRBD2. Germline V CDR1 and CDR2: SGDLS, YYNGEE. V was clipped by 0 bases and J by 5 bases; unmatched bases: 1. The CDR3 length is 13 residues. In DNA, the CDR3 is TGTGCCAGCAGCGTAGGGGAGGGGGAGACCCAGTACTTC. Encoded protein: CASSVGEGETQYF.

In DNA form, the CDR3 reads TGTGCCAGCAGTGAGACTAGCGGGGCGATCGGAGAGCAGTTCTTC. It encodes CASSETSGAIGEQFF. J is TRBJ2-1 and V is TRBV2; 11 nucleotides match TRBD2. The junction had 8 bases not matched to a gene; V was cut back by 3 bases and J by 10 bases. The CDR3 runs to 15 residues. Germline V gene sequence: CDR1 SNHLY, CDR2 FYNNEI.

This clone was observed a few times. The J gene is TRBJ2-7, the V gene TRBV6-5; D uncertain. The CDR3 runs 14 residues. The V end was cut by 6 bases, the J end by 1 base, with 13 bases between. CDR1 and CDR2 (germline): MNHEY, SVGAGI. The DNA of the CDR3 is TGTGCCAGCAGCCCCGCTAGGCTATCCTACGAGCAGTACTTC. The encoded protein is CASSPARLSYEQYF.

This chain's CDR3 is CASTLWGDYGYTF. CDR3 coding DNA: TGTGCCAGCACCTTATGGGGGGACTATGGCTACACCTTC. The J gene is TRBJ1-2, the V gene TRBV12-3 or TRBV12-4; D may be TRBD1 (5 bases). The V end lost 7 bases, the J end lost 3 bases, and 12 bases lay between the germline ends. The CDR3 spans 13 residues.

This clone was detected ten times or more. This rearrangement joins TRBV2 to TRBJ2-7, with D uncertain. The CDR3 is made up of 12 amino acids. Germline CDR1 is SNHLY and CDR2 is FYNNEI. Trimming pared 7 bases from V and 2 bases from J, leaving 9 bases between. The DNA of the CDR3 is TGTGCCAGCAATGACTTTACCTACGAGCAGTACTTC. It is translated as CASNDFTYEQYF.

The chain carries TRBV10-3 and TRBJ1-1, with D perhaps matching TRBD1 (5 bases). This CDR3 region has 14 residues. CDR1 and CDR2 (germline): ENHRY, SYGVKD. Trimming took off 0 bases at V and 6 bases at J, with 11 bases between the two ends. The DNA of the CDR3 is TGTGCCATCAGTGAGTCCGGGGGGTTTCCTGAAGCTTTCTTT. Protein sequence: CAISESGGFPEAFF.